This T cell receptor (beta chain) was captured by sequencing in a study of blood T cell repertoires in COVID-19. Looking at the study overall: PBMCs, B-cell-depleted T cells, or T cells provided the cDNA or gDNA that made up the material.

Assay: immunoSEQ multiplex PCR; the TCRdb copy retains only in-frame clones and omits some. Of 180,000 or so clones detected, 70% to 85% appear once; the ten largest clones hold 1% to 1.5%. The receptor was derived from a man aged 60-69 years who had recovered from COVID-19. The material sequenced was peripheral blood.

Here the CDR3 reads CASSPEDRVPDTQYF. CDR3 DNA sequence: TGTGCCAGCTCACCAGAGGACAGGGTCCCAGATACGCAGTATTTT. This chain links TRBV18 with TRBJ2-3; 8 bases are a match to TRBD1. Germline CDR1 KGHSH, CDR2 LQKENI. J lost 4 bases, V lost 2 bases, and 5 bases had no gene match. The CDR3 sequence is 15 residues long.